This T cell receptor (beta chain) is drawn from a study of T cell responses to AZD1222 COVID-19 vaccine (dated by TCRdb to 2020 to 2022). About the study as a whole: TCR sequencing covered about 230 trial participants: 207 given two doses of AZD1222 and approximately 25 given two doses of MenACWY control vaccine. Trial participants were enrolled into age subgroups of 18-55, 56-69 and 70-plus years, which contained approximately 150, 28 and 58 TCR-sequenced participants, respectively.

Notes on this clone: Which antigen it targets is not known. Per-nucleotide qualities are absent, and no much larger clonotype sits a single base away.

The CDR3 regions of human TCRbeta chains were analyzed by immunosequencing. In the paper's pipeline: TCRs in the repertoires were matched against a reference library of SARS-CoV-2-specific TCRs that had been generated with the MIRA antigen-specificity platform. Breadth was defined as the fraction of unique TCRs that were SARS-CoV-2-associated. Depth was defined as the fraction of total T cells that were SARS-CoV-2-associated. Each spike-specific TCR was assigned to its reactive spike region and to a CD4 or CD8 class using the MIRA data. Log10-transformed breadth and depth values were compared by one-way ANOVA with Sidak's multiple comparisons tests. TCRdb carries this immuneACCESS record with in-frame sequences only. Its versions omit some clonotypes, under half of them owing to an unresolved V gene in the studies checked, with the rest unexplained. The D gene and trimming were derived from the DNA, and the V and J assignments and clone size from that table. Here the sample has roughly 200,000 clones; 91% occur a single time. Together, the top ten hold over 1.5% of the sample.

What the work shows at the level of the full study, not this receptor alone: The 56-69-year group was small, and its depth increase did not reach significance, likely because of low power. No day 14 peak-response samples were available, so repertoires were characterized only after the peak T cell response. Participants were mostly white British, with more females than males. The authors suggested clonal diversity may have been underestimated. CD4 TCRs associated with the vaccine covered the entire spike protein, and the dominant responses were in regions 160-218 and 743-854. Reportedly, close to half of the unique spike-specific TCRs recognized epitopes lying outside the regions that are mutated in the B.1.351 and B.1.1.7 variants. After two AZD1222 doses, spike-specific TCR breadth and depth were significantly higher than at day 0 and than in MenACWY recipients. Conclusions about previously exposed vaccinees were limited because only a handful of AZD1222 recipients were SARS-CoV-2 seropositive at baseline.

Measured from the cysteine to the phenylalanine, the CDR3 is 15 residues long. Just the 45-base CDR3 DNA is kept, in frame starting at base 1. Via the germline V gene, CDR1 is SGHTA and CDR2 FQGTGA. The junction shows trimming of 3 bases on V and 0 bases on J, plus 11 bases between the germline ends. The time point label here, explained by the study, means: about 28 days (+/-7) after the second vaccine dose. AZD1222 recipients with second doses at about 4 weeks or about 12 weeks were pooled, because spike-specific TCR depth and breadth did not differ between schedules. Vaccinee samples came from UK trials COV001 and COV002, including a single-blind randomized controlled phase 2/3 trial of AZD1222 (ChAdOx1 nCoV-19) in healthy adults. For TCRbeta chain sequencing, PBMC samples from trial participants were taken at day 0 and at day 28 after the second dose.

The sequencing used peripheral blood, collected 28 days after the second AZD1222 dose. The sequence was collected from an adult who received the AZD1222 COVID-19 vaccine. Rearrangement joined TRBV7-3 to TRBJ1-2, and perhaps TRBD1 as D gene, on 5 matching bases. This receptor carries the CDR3 CASSLGPSANYGYTF. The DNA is TGTGCCAGCAGCTTGGGGCCCTCCGCTAACTATGGCTACACCTTC.